The 30 T cell receptor beta chains in this list originate from one sample, sequenced in a study of cytomegalovirus exposure and HLA in healthy donors. The PCR ran on 60 Vbeta and 13 Jbeta primers. Clones were sequenced by immunoSEQ multiplex PCR, and TCRdb holds only the in-frame ones, with some missing. The data show about 61,000 clones, roughly 90% seen once. The specimen was PBMCs. Every receptor here comes from a man aged 25-45 years in good health and CMV-seropositive.

The rearrangement uses TRBV30 and TRBJ2-7; 10 bases agree with TRBD1. The junction had 2 bases not matched to a gene; V was cut back by 2 bases and J by 1 base. The CDR3 has 14 amino acids. Germline CDR1 and CDR2: GTSNPN and SVGIG (reference sequence). CDR3 sequence: CAWSRDRGSYEQYF. CDR3 coding DNA: TGTGCCTGGAGTCGGGACAGGGGATCCTACGAGCAGTACTTC. Full variable domain (remainder filled in from reference TRBV30 and TRBJ2-7): SQTIHQWPATLVQPVGSPLSLECTVEGTSNPNLYWYRQAAGRGLQLLFYSVGIGQISSEVPQNLSASRPQDRQFILSSKKLLLSDSGFYLCAWSRDRGSYEQYFGPGTRLTVT.

The chain couples TRBV7-2 to TRBJ1-4, with a possible D match to TRBD1 (5 bases). The CDR3 is 13 residues long. The germline V gene has CDR1 SGHTA and CDR2 FQGNSA. Trimming shortened V by 4 bases and J by 8 bases, and 11 bases separated the two germline ends. CDR3 coding DNA: TGTGCCAGCAGCTCGGGGGTTGGGGAAAAACTGTTTTTT. This codes for CASSSGVGEKLFF.

The rearrangement joins TRBV25-1 to TRBJ1-1; no reliable D call. In germline, CDR1 is MGHDK, CDR2 SYGVNS. V lost 2 bases, J lost 1 base, and 5 bases lay in between. The CDR3 totals 13 residues. The CDR3 loop reads CASSENRNTEAFF. The CDR3, as DNA: TGTGCCAGCAGTGAAAACAGGAACACTGAAGCTTTCTTT.

This sequence joins TRBV6-1 and TRBJ2-7; D may be TRBD2 (6 bases). The CDR3 consists of 13 residues. In germline, CDR1 is MNHNS, CDR2 SASEGT. The V gene lost 2 bases and the J gene lost 3 bases, with 8 bases spanning the gap. CDR3 DNA: TGTGCCAGCAGTGAAAGGGAGGTCTACGAGCAGTACTTC. This sequence encodes CASSEREVYEQYF.

The V gene is TRBV30, the J gene TRBJ1-3; D unresolved. Trimming cost V 4 bases and J 2 bases, with 9 bases left between them. CDR1 and CDR2 from the germline V gene are GTSNPN and SVGIG (reference sequence). The CDR3 is 13 amino acids. The CDR3 spells CAWTQATGNTIYF. For the CDR3, the DNA is TGTGCCTGGACCCAAGCTACTGGAAACACCATATATTTT. Filled out from reference TRBV30 and TRBJ1-3, the complete variable domain reads SQTIHQWPATLVQPVGSPLSLECTVEGTSNPNLYWYRQAAGRGLQLLFYSVGIGQISSEVPQNLSASRPQDRQFILSSKKLLLSDSGFYLCAWTQATGNTIYFGEGSWLTVV.

The chain couples TRBV19 to TRBJ1-6; D not certain. V shed 3 bases and J shed 0 bases, with 12 bases lying between them. Germline CDR1 and CDR2: LNHDA and SQIVND (reference sequence). This CDR3 region has 17 residues. Here the CDR3 reads CASSISALSSYNSPLHF. For the CDR3, the DNA is TGTGCCAGTAGTATCTCCGCTCTTAGCTCCTATAATTCACCCCTCCACTTT.

This chain links TRBV25-1 with TRBJ2-3, with a weak D call TRBD2 (5 bases). The CDR3 runs 14 residues. Deletions cut 5 bases from V and 2 bases from J, with 11 bases between. Germline V CDR1 and CDR2: MGHDK, SYGVNS. The CDR3 is CASSRGYSTDTQYF. The CDR3 DNA sequence: TGTGCCAGCAGTCGGGGTTACTCCACAGATACGCAGTATTTT.

The genes are TRBV7-2 and TRBJ2-1; 9 nucleotides align to TRBD2. The CDR3 is made up of 15 amino acids. Germline V lookup: CDR1 SGHTA, CDR2 FQGNSA. V gave up 1 base and J gave up 5 bases; unmatched junction bases: 3. CDR3 amino acids: CASSLGTSEDNEQFF. DNA for the CDR3: TGTGCCAGCAGCTTAGGGACTAGCGAAGACAATGAGCAGTTCTTC.

The chain has TRBV5-4 and TRBJ2-1, with 7 bases aligning to TRBD1. Per germline, CDR1 SGHNT and CDR2 YYREEE (reference sequence). The CDR3 extends over 14 amino acids. V lost 2 bases and J lost 4; bases outside the gene matches: 3. The CDR3: CASSFGTVYNEQFF. The CDR3 bases are TGTGCCAGCAGCTTCGGGACAGTGTACAATGAGCAGTTCTTC.

The rearrangement links TRBV10-1 to TRBJ2-2, with 7 bases aligning to TRBD1. V was pared by 8 bases and J by 4 bases, with 4 bases of the junction left unmatched. This CDR3 is 13 amino acids long. Germline V gene data show CDR1 as WNHNN and CDR2 as SYGVQD (reference sequence). The CDR3 DNA reads as TGCGCCAGCGGCAGACAGGGCACCGGGGAGCTGTTTTTT. Encoded protein: CASGRQGTGELFF.

V and J are TRBV19 and TRBJ1-6; D possibly corresponds to TRBD1 (5 bases). The CDR3 has 14 residues. Germline CDR1 reads LNHDA; CDR2 reads SQIVND (reference sequence). Trimming took 2 bases from V and 7 from J, leaving 9 bases between them. The CDR3: CASSIRQQNSPLHF. Here the CDR3 DNA reads TGTGCCAGTAGTATAAGACAGCAGAATTCACCCCTCCACTTT.

The chain recombines TRBV28 with TRBJ2-5; the D is unclear. The germline V gene has CDR1 MDHEN and CDR2 SYDVKM. V was clipped by 2 bases and J by 2 bases, with 6 bases between them. The length of the CDR3 is 13 residues. CDR3 sequence reads: CASSLGQQETQYF. CDR3 nucleotide sequence: TGTGCCAGCAGTTTAGGCCAACAAGAGACCCAGTACTTC. The full variable domain, in which reference TRBV28 and TRBJ2-5 provide the parts outside the CDR3, is DVKVTQSSRYLVKRTGEKVFLECVQDMDHENMFWYRQDPGLGLRLIYFSYDVKMKEKGDIPEGYSVSREKKERFSLILESASTNQTSMYLCASSLGQQETQYFGPGTRLLVL.

CDR3: CASTPSGPGGDTEAFF. DNA for the CDR3: TGTGCCAGCACCCCTAGCGGGCCGGGGGGCGACACTGAAGCTTTCTTT. This chain joins TRBV7-9 and TRBJ1-1; a weak D match, TRBD1 (6 bases). CDR1 is SEHNR, CDR2 FQNEAQ, per germline (reference sequence). V was shortened by 7 bases and J by 3 bases, with 21 bases between the two germline ends. This CDR3 spans 16 amino acids.

The V gene is TRBV5-1, the J gene TRBJ1-3, with 8 nucleotides matching TRBD1. The germline gives CDR1 SGHRS, CDR2 YFSETQ. J gave up 1 base and V 7 bases, and 10 bases lay outside the gene matches. There are 16 residues in the CDR3. The CDR3 protein is CASSVNRGRSGNTIYF. The DNA for the CDR3 is TGCGCCAGCTCCGTAAACAGGGGGAGATCTGGAAACACCATATATTTT. The complete variable domain, with remaining parts taken from reference TRBV5-1 and TRBJ1-3, reads KAGVTQTPRYLIKTRGQQVTLSCSPISGHRSVSWYQQTPGQGLQFLFEYFSETQRNKGNFPGRFSGRQFSNSRSEMNVSTLELGDSALYLCASSVNRGRSGNTIYFGEGSWLTVV.

The chain employs TRBV19 and TRBJ2-1; 9 bases line up with TRBD2. Germline trimming cut 2 bases from V and 0 bases from J; bases unmatched to any gene: 20. This CDR3 has 22 amino acids. Germline CDR1 is LNHDA and CDR2 is SQIVND (reference sequence). The CDR3 sequence: CASSIRGRWLAGSTSSYNEQFF. CDR3 sequence (DNA): TGTGCCAGTAGTATAAGGGGTAGGTGGCTAGCGGGGAGCACAAGCTCCTACAATGAGCAGTTCTTC.

The chain carries TRBV27 and TRBJ2-7; TRBD1 matches 11 bases. This CDR3 is built from 14 residues. Germline CDR1 and CDR2: MNHEY and SMNVEV (reference sequence). J was trimmed by 7 bases and V by 2 bases; bases with no gene match: 4. The CDR3 region has the DNA TGTGCCAGCAGTTTAGGGACAGGGGGAAGAGAGCAGTACTTC. Its protein product is CASSLGTGGREQYF.

V usage is TRBV30 and J usage is TRBJ2-5; a weak D match, TRBD2 (5 bases). Looked up from germline, CDR1 is GTSNPN and CDR2 is SVGIG (reference sequence). The V gene lost 5 bases and the J gene lost 5 bases, with 15 bases spanning the gap. The CDR3 length is 13 residues. This CDR3 is CAWDLGSWETQYF. In DNA, the CDR3 is TGTGCCTGGGACTTAGGGAGTTGGGAGACCCAGTACTTC.

V usage is TRBV27 and J usage is TRBJ2-1; D possibly corresponds to TRBD1 (5 bases). The CDR3 has 14 residues. V was shortened by 5 bases and J by 7 bases, with 15 bases between the two germline ends. CDR1 and CDR2 (germline): MNHEY, SMNVEV (reference sequence). The CDR3 here is CASSAHPQGNEQFF. CDR3 in DNA: TGTGCCAGCAGTGCACATCCCCAGGGAAATGAGCAGTTCTTC.

The V gene is TRBV4-2, the J gene TRBJ2-1; 7 positions match TRBD1. Trimming at V came to 5 bases and at J to 5 bases, leaving 6 bases not matched to a gene. Germline V gene sequence: CDR1 LGHNA, CDR2 YNFKEQ. The CDR3 is made up of 14 amino acids. CDR3 in amino acids: CASSWRGGNNEQFF. CDR3 in DNA: TGTGCCAGCAGCTGGAGAGGGGGCAACAATGAGCAGTTCTTC.

The chain joins TRBV11-2 to TRBJ1-5; D is unresolved. There are 14 residues in the CDR3. The germline V and J ends were trimmed by 2 bases and 4 bases, with 9 bases remaining between them. In germline, CDR1 is SGHAT, CDR2 FQNNGV. The CDR3 loop is CASSLTGSNQPQHF. For the CDR3, the DNA is TGTGCCAGCAGCTTAACGGGGTCGAATCAGCCCCAGCATTTT. Variable domain in full (rest from reference TRBV11-2 and TRBJ1-5): EAGVAQSPRYKIIEKRQSVAFWCNPISGHATLYWYQQILGQGPKLLIQFQNNGVVDDSQLPKDRFSAERLKGVDSTLKIQPAKLEDSAVYLCASSLTGSNQPQHFGDGTRLSIL.

This sequence joins TRBV11-3 and TRBJ2-1, with TRBD1 matching over 8 bases. With 6 bases clipped from V and 8 bases from J, the junction kept 6 bases outside the gene matches. The CDR3 length is 13 residues. The germline gives CDR1 SGHNT, CDR2 YENEEA. Here the CDR3 reads CASSPGGEHEQFF. CDR3 nucleotides: TGTGCCAGCAGTCCAGGGGGCGAACATGAGCAGTTCTTC.

The rearrangement uses TRBV28 and TRBJ2-2; 8 bases are a match to TRBD1. The CDR3 has 15 residues. With V trimmed by 4 bases and J by 6 bases, 7 bases remained unmatched. CDR1 is MDHEN, CDR2 SYDVKM, per germline. CDR3 sequence reads: CASSWGTGGPGELFF. CDR3 DNA sequence: TGTGCCAGCAGTTGGGGGACAGGAGGTCCCGGGGAGCTGTTTTTT. Drawing the rest from reference TRBV28 and TRBJ2-2, the complete variable domain is DVKVTQSSRYLVKRTGEKVFLECVQDMDHENMFWYRQDPGLGLRLIYFSYDVKMKEKGDIPEGYSVSREKKERFSLILESASTNQTSMYLCASSWGTGGPGELFFGEGSRLTVL.

V gene TRBV7-9 combines with J gene TRBJ1-1; TRBD1 aligns across 9 bases. Trimming at V came to 5 bases and at J to 3 bases, leaving 10 bases not matched to a gene. The CDR3 contains 16 residues. Germline V gene sequence: CDR1 SEHNR, CDR2 FQNEAQ (reference sequence). DNA of the CDR3: TGTGCCAGCAGCCAACAGGGGGCGCGGGGAGACACTGAAGCTTTCTTT. This sequence encodes CASSQQGARGDTEAFF.

J is TRBJ2-2 and V is TRBV28; D is uncertain. Looked up from germline, CDR1 is MDHEN and CDR2 is SYDVKM. The CDR3 contains 13 residues. Between the trimmed V and J ends, which lost 6 bases and 1 base, there was a span of 6 bases. The CDR3 here is CASSLGNTGELFF. CDR3 DNA: TGTGCCAGCAGCCTAGGGAACACCGGGGAGCTGTTTTTT.

About this clone itself: Other nucleotide sequences from this sample produce the same CDR3. This sequence joins TRBV6-5 and TRBJ2-5; D is unresolved. The CDR3 extends over 13 amino acids. CDR1 is MNHEY, CDR2 SVGAGI, per germline. Trimming cost V 0 bases and J 3 bases, with 5 bases left between them. For the CDR3, the DNA is TGTGCCAGCAGTTACTCAACAGAAGAGACCCAGTACTTC. This translates into CASSYSTEETQYF.

This chain joins TRBV18 and TRBJ1-4; weak D call: TRBD1 (6 bases). The V gene lost 2 bases and the J gene lost 8 bases, with 12 bases spanning the gap. The CDR3 is 14 amino acids. The germline gives CDR1 KGHSH, CDR2 LQKENI. CDR3 in DNA: TGTGCCAGCTCACCAGGCATCAGGGGAGAAAAACTGTTTTTT. As protein: CASSPGIRGEKLFF.

The gene calls are TRBV6-1 and TRBJ2-5, with 9 nucleotides matching TRBD2. Germline CDR1 reads MNHNS; CDR2 reads SASEGT. The ends lost 2 bases at V and 0 bases at J; junction bases unmatched: 10. The CDR3 is 18 residues long. The CDR3 is CASSEILAGELYQETQYF. The DNA of the CDR3 is TGTGCCAGCAGTGAAATACTAGCGGGTGAACTGTACCAAGAGACCCAGTACTTC.

The rearrangement links TRBV5-1 to TRBJ2-1, with D perhaps matching TRBD1 (6 bases). Trimming cost V 4 bases and J 3 bases, with 14 bases left between them. Germline assignment: CDR1 SGHRS and CDR2 YFSETQ. This CDR3 is built from 15 residues. The CDR3 nucleotides read TGCGCCAGCAGCGTCCAGGGGCTCTACTACAATGAGCAGTTCTTC. As protein: CASSVQGLYYNEQFF.

The rearrangement joins TRBV5-5 to TRBJ2-2; 8 positions match TRBD1. The CDR3 length is 14 residues. Trimming cost V 4 bases and J 7 bases; bases outside gene matches: 6. CDR1 is SGHKS and CDR2 is YYEKEE in the germline V gene (reference sequence). The CDR3 reads CASSPQGAGGELFF. The CDR3 DNA sequence: TGTGCCAGCAGCCCTCAGGGGGCAGGCGGGGAGCTGTTTTTT.

This chain links TRBV4-1 with TRBJ2-7, with 8 nucleotides matching TRBD2. With 0 bases clipped from V and 4 bases from J, the junction kept 5 bases outside the gene matches. This CDR3 contains 15 residues. In germline, CDR1 is MGHRA, CDR2 YSYEKL. This CDR3 reads CASSQDGLAQYEQYF. The DNA for the CDR3 is TGCGCCAGCAGCCAAGACGGACTAGCTCAGTACGAGCAGTACTTC.